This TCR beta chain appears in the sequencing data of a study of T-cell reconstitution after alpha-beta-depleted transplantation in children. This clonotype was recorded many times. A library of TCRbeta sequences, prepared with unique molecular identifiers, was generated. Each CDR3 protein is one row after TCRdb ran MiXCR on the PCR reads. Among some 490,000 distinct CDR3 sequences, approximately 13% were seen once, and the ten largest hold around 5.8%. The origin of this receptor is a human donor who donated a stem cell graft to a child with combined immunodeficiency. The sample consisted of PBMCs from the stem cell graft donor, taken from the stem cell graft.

The CDR3 is CASSETGRTTLQETQYF. In DNA, the CDR3 is TGTGCCAGCAGTGAAACTGGAAGGACAACACTCCAAGAGACCCAGTACTTC. This chain joins TRBV25-1 and TRBJ2-5, with D maybe TRBD1 (5 bases). This CDR3 comprises 17 residues. CDR1 MGHDK and CDR2 SYGVNS come from the germline V gene. V was clipped by 2 bases and J by 1 base, with 17 bases between them.